What follows describes a single T cell receptor (beta chain). In the original processing: Estimates of nucleated cell counts were drawn from the amplification of reference gene primers. Here immunoSEQ multiplex PCR was the method, and the copy in TCRdb shows in-frame clones only, minus some. The D gene and trimming were derived from the DNA, and the V and J assignments and clone size from that table. This sample yields roughly 150,000 clones, of which approximately 90% are seen a single time; over 12% belongs to the top ten. Between the trimmed V and J ends, which lost 5 bases and 6 bases, there was a span of 13 bases. There are 13 residues in the CDR3. This entry comes from a study of blood T cell repertoires in COVID-19. Study as a whole: Whether acute or convalescent, the COVID-19 samples came from the United States, Italy and Spain. Sources were T cells, B-cell-depleted T cells, or PBMCs; the material itself was cDNA or gDNA.

The chain combines TRBV12-3 or TRBV12-4 with TRBJ1-2, with D maybe TRBD1 (5 bases). The sequencing input was peripheral blood. The receptor's source is a woman aged 40 to 50 with acute or convalescent COVID-19. CDR3 in amino acids: CASSISGGDGYTF. CDR3 nucleotide sequence: TGTGCCAGCAGTATCTCCGGGGGAGATGGCTACACCTTC.